This T cell receptor (beta chain) was profiled in a study of post-analysis software for immune sequencing data. Built from TCR beta cDNA, the libraries had unique molecular identifiers in them. From the PCR reads, TCRdb called clonotypes with MiXCR, one entry per CDR3 protein. The sample yields 600,000 to 700,000 distinct CDR3 sequences, 55% to 70% seen once. The CDR3 loop spans 17 amino acids. The ends were cut back, 5 bases at V and 2 bases at J, with 19 bases in the middle. The germline V gene has CDR1 SGHAT and CDR2 FQNNGV. Remarks on this clonotype: Its target is not known.

Study results and caveats: Roughly five TRBV segments appeared more often in patients than in controls, and TRBV5-6, TRBV5-1 and TRBV20-1 were among these.

The chain carries TRBV11-2 and TRBJ2-1; D is possibly TRBD1 (5 bases). What was sequenced was blood. This clonotype originated in a girl aged 2-10 years with multiple sclerosis. The CDR3 spells CASSARQILSPYNEQFF. CDR3 sequence (DNA): TGTGCCAGCAGCGCCCGACAGATCCTAAGCCCCTACAATGAGCAGTTCTTC.